Listed below are T cell receptor beta chains from one sample, sequenced in a study of cytomegalovirus exposure and HLA in healthy donors. Assay: immunoSEQ multiplex PCR; the TCRdb copy retains only in-frame clones and omits some. The sample lists about 76,000 clones; 70% to 80% were seen once. The sequenced sample consisted of PBMCs. These receptors came from a man under 40 in good health and CMV-seronegative. The CDR3 runs from the conserved cysteine through the conserved F or W. Each record gives: clone size, CDR3 length, V gene, J gene, D gene, CDR3 protein, CDR3 DNA. The D gene is left open where the match is weak. Size is stated for part of the rows, as once, few or many counts, or as a class when the clone is expanded.

size: -; length: 13; V: TRBV2; J: TRBJ2-1; D: -; CDR3: CASSEVGYNEQFF; DNA: TGTGCCAGCAGTGAGGTCGGCTACAATGAGCAGTTCTTC
size: -; length: 17; V: TRBV4-2; J: TRBJ1-2; D: TRBD1; CDR3: CASSARDRGGGGYGYTF; DNA: TGTGCCAGCAGCGCCCGGGACAGGGGCGGTGGGGGCTATGGCTACACCTTC
size: few; length: 16; V: TRBV4-3; J: TRBJ1-6; D: -; CDR3: CASSQAATGPTSPLHF; DNA: TGCGCCAGCAGCCAAGCGGCGACAGGTCCCACTTCACCCCTCCACTTT
size: -; length: 15; V: TRBV7-7; J: TRBJ2-7; D: -; CDR3: CASSPTEQGVYEQYF; DNA: TGTGCTAGCAGCCCAACGGAACAGGGCGTCTACGAGCAGTACTTC
size: -; length: 14; V: TRBV7-9; J: TRBJ1-1; D: -; CDR3: CSSINLREGTEAFF; DNA: TGTTCCAGCATCAATTTGAGGGAGGGCACTGAAGCTTTCTTT
size: -; length: 14; V: TRBV28; J: TRBJ2-7; D: TRBD2; CDR3: CASGGLAGFYEQYF; DNA: TGTGCCAGCGGGGGACTAGCGGGATTCTACGAGCAGTACTTC
size: -; length: 18; V: TRBV7-2; J: TRBJ2-1; D: TRBD1; CDR3: CASSSGQLTSPSYNEQFF; DNA: TGTGCCAGCAGTTCGGGACAGCTCACCTCCCCCTCCTACAATGAGCAGTTCTTC
size: -; length: 16; V: TRBV6-4; J: TRBJ2-3; D: -; CDR3: CASSDTAGADTDTQYF; DNA: TGTGCCAGCAGTGACACGGCGGGGGCCGACACAGATACGCAGTATTTT
size: -; length: 16; V: TRBV5-4; J: TRBJ2-2; D: TRBD1; CDR3: CASSLKGGGLAGELFF; DNA: TGTGCCAGCAGCTTGAAAGGGGGCGGTTTGGCCGGGGAGCTGTTTTTT
size: -; length: 16; V: TRBV27; J: TRBJ1-1; D: -; CDR3: CASSRSLTVRNTEAFF; DNA: TGTGCCAGCAGTCGGTCCTTGACAGTCCGAAACACTGAAGCTTTCTTT
size: few; length: 14; V: TRBV19; J: TRBJ2-7; D: TRBD1; CDR3: CASSTRDRLYEQYF; DNA: TGTGCCAGTAGTACCAGGGACAGGCTCTACGAGCAGTACTTC
size: -; length: 15; V: TRBV7-2; J: TRBJ2-3; D: TRBD2; CDR3: CASSLTSGMKDTQYF; DNA: TGTGCCAGCAGCTTGACTAGCGGGATGAAAGATACGCAGTATTTT
size: -; length: 16; V: TRBV11-2; J: TRBJ1-4; D: -; CDR3: CASSLLADRANEKLFF; DNA: TGTGCCAGCAGCTTATTGGCGGACAGAGCTAATGAAAAACTGTTTTTT
size: -; length: 14; V: TRBV19; J: TRBJ1-1; D: TRBD1; CDR3: CANPTGGRNTEAFF; DNA: TGTGCCAACCCGACAGGGGGTCGGAACACTGAAGCTTTCTTT
size: few; length: 14; V: TRBV7-9; J: TRBJ1-1; D: -; CDR3: CASSLDVADTEAFF; DNA: TGTGCCAGCAGCTTAGACGTCGCAGACACTGAAGCTTTCTTT
size: -; length: 15; V: TRBV5-6; J: TRBJ2-1; D: -; CDR3: CASSFAGGSYNEQFF; DNA: TGTGCCAGCAGCTTCGCGGGTGGCTCCTACAATGAGCAGTTCTTC
size: -; length: 15; V: TRBV10-3; J: TRBJ2-1; D: -; CDR3: CAISLTGYPHAQQFF; DNA: TGTGCCATCAGTCTTACAGGATACCCGCACGCCCAGCAGTTCTTC
size: -; length: 15; V: TRBV10-3; J: TRBJ1-2; D: -; CDR3: CAISDPLRGNYGYTF; DNA: TGTGCCATCAGTGACCCTTTGAGGGGGAACTATGGCTACACCTTC
size: once; length: 16; V: TRBV2; J: TRBJ2-1; D: TRBD2; CDR3: CASSTQLLAGAFEQFF; DNA: TGTGCCAGCAGTACTCAATTACTAGCGGGGGCCTTTGAGCAGTTCTTC
size: -; length: 15; V: TRBV28; J: TRBJ2-3; D: TRBD2; CDR3: CASSPGGASTDTQYF; DNA: TGTGCCAGCAGTCCGGGGGGGGCGAGCACAGATACGCAGTATTTT
size: -; length: 14; V: TRBV2; J: TRBJ1-2; D: -; CDR3: CASSEARGIQGYTF; DNA: TGTGCCAGCAGTGAAGCGCGGGGCATTCAAGGCTACACCTTC
size: -; length: 13; V: TRBV10-3; J: TRBJ2-3; D: -; CDR3: CAISDYGPSTQYF; DNA: TGTGCCATCAGTGACTACGGTCCTTCCACGCAGTATTTT
size: -; length: 13; V: TRBV6-1; J: TRBJ2-1; D: TRBD2; CDR3: CAGRTSGNNEQFF; DNA: TGTGCCGGGCGGACTAGCGGTAACAATGAGCAGTTCTTC
size: -; length: 16; V: TRBV12-2; J: TRBJ2-1; D: -; CDR3: CASRSRLAGVRNEQFF; DNA: TGTGCAAGTCGCTCGCGACTAGCGGGAGTCAGGAATGAGCAGTTCTTC
size: -; length: 14; V: TRBV5-1; J: TRBJ2-5; D: TRBD1; CDR3: CASSYDRVQETQYF; DNA: TGCGCCAGCAGCTATGACAGGGTCCAAGAGACCCAGTACTTC
size: -; length: 13; V: TRBV10-2; J: TRBJ1-5; D: TRBD1; CDR3: CASSDGTVHPQHF; DNA: TGCGCCAGCAGTGACGGGACAGTTCATCCCCAGCATTTT
size: -; length: 15; V: TRBV5-1; J: TRBJ2-4; D: TRBD2; CDR3: CASSLTGGPVNIQYF; DNA: TGCGCCAGCAGCTTGACGGGAGGGCCGGTGAACATTCAGTACTTC
size: -; length: 17; V: TRBV5-1; J: TRBJ1-6; D: TRBD1; CDR3: CASSFGGLGQTNSPLHF; DNA: TGCGCCAGCAGCTTTGGGGGCCTGGGACAGACAAATTCACCCCTCCACTTT
size: few; length: 15; V: TRBV19; J: TRBJ2-3; D: -; CDR3: CASSIVPGASDTQYF; DNA: TGTGCCAGTAGTATAGTGCCGGGAGCTTCAGATACGCAGTATTTT
size: few; length: 13; V: TRBV18; J: TRBJ1-1; D: TRBD1; CDR3: CASSPSQGARAFF; DNA: TGTGCCAGCTCACCATCTCAGGGGGCGAGGGCTTTCTTT
size: many; length: 16; V: TRBV12-2; J: TRBJ2-7; D: -; CDR3: CASRLERWTSHYEQYF; DNA: TGTGCAAGTCGCTTAGAACGCTGGACTAGTCACTACGAGCAGTACTTC
size: -; length: 15; V: TRBV25-1; J: TRBJ1-1; D: TRBD1; CDR3: CASSEPGTADTEAFF; DNA: TGTGCCAGCTCTGAGCCCGGGACAGCGGACACTGAAGCTTTCTTT
size: -; length: 11; V: TRBV5-6; J: TRBJ1-1; D: -; CDR3: CASSWGPEAFF; DNA: TGTGCCAGCAGCTGGGGCCCTGAAGCTTTCTTT
size: -; length: 14; V: TRBV6-6; J: TRBJ1-2; D: TRBD1; CDR3: CASSKDRGETGYTF; DNA: TGTGCCAGCAGTAAAGACAGGGGCGAGACTGGCTACACCTTC
size: -; length: 15; V: TRBV7-2; J: TRBJ2-7; D: TRBD1; CDR3: CASSFGTGGGYEQYF; DNA: TGTGCCAGCAGCTTCGGGACAGGGGGTGGATACGAGCAGTACTTC
size: -; length: 12; V: TRBV19; J: TRBJ2-1; D: -; CDR3: CASSSRVNEQFF; DNA: TGTGCCAGTAGCTCGAGAGTTAATGAGCAGTTCTTC
size: -; length: 15; V: TRBV7-2; J: TRBJ2-7; D: TRBD2; CDR3: CASSLYDGGAYEQYF; DNA: TGTGCCAGCAGCTTATATGACGGGGGGGCTTACGAGCAGTACTTC
size: once; length: 16; V: TRBV2; J: TRBJ2-6; D: TRBD1; CDR3: CASSEGDRAGANVLTF; DNA: TGTGCCAGCAGTGAAGGGGACAGGGCTGGGGCCAACGTCCTGACTTTC
size: -; length: 16; V: TRBV5-4; J: TRBJ1-6; D: TRBD1; CDR3: CASSRQGGSYNSPLHF; DNA: TGTGCCAGCAGCCGACAGGGGGGCTCCTATAATTCACCCCTCCACTTT
size: -; length: 14; V: TRBV27; J: TRBJ2-7; D: TRBD1; CDR3: CASSLGGPSYEQYF; DNA: TGTGCCAGCAGCCTAGGGGGCCCCTCCTACGAGCAGTACTTC
size: few; length: 16; V: TRBV7-2; J: TRBJ1-1; D: TRBD1; CDR3: CASSPDRGLGNTEAFF; DNA: TGTGCCAGCAGCCCAGACAGGGGCTTGGGGAACACTGAAGCTTTCTTT
size: few; length: 20; V: TRBV10-3; J: TRBJ2-2; D: TRBD1; CDR3: CAISESPLVRQGRNTGELFF; DNA: TGTGCCATCAGTGAGTCACCCCTGGTACGACAGGGGCGGAACACCGGGGAGCTGTTTTTT
size: -; length: 16; V: TRBV6-1; J: TRBJ1-4; D: -; CDR3: CASSVRLGGTNEKLFF; DNA: TGTGCCAGCAGTGTAAGGCTGGGGGGGACTAATGAAAAACTGTTTTTT
size: -; length: 16; V: TRBV28; J: TRBJ2-7; D: -; CDR3: CASQNARNGRAAEQYF; DNA: TGTGCCAGCCAAAACGCCAGGAATGGCAGGGCGGCCGAGCAGTACTTC
size: once; length: 15; V: TRBV27; J: TRBJ2-2; D: -; CDR3: CASSPLKGRVGELFF; DNA: TGTGCCAGCAGTCCTCTTAAAGGCCGGGTCGGGGAGCTGTTTTTT
size: once; length: 14; V: TRBV2; J: TRBJ2-1; D: TRBD2; CDR3: CASIGIAGEGEQFF; DNA: TGTGCCAGCATCGGGATAGCGGGAGAAGGTGAGCAGTTCTTC
size: few; length: 15; V: TRBV5-8; J: TRBJ2-1; D: -; CDR3: CASSLGRVGFDEQFF; DNA: TGTGCCAGCAGCTTGGGCAGGGTTGGATTCGATGAGCAGTTCTTC
size: once; length: 13; V: TRBV6-5; J: TRBJ1-2; D: -; CDR3: CASSISRGYGYTF; DNA: TGTGCCAGCAGTATATCTAGGGGGTATGGCTACACCTTC
size: -; length: 15; V: TRBV7-9; J: TRBJ1-1; D: -; CDR3: CASSFYRGANTEAFF; DNA: TGTGCCAGCAGCTTCTATCGGGGTGCGAACACTGAAGCTTTCTTT
size: -; length: 15; V: TRBV4-2; J: TRBJ1-4; D: TRBD1; CDR3: CASSQPDRANEKLFF; DNA: TGTGCCAGCAGCCAACCGGACAGGGCTAATGAAAAACTGTTTTTT
size: -; length: 15; V: TRBV11-2; J: TRBJ1-6; D: TRBD1; CDR3: CASSFGQDPNSPLHF; DNA: TGTGCCAGCAGCTTCGGACAGGACCCAAATTCACCCCTCCACTTT